The 17 T cell receptor beta chains presented below share a single source sample, sequenced in a study of T cells after yellow fever vaccination. TCRdb re-called the 5' RACE reads through MiXCR, storing one row per CDR3 protein. This table has around 590,000 distinct CDR3 sequences, around 12% appearing once. The sample consisted of PBMCs, taken on the day of the yellow fever booster vaccination. The receptors shown here come from a man aged 25-40 years who received the YFV17D yellow fever vaccine.

This clonotype has only a few counts. The chain has TRBV28 and TRBJ1-4, with D maybe TRBD1 (5 bases). The CDR3 spans 15 residues. V was cut by 1 base and J by 13 bases, with 19 bases left in between. Germline CDR1 is MDHEN and CDR2 is SYDVKM. As DNA, the CDR3 is TGTGCCAGCAGTTTATCAAATCGAGGGACCGTACCACTGTTTTTT. It is translated as CASSLSNRGTVPLFF. Drawing the rest from reference TRBV28 and TRBJ1-4, the complete variable domain is DVKVTQSSRYLVKRTGEKVFLECVQDMDHENMFWYRQDPGLGLRLIYFSYDVKMKEKGDIPEGYSVSREKKERFSLILESASTNQTSMYLCASSLSNRGTVPLFFGSGTQLSVL.

The table lists this clonotype with a few counts. CDR3 in amino acids: CASSLVRGRAGANVLTF. In DNA, the CDR3 is TGTGCCAGCAGCTTAGTGAGGGGGCGCGCCGGGGCCAACGTCCTGACTTTC. V is TRBV7-2 and J is TRBJ2-6, with 7 bases aligning to TRBD1. The length of the CDR3 is 17 residues. V was pared by 1 base and J by 4 bases, with 7 bases of the junction left unmatched. Germline V lookup: CDR1 SGHTA, CDR2 FQGNSA.

Only a few counts were recorded for this clonotype. This rearrangement joins TRBV20-1 to TRBJ2-5; the match to TRBD2 covers 11 bases. Germline V gives CDR1 DFQATT, CDR2 SNEGSKA (reference sequence). Trimming cost V 4 bases and J 9 bases; bases outside gene matches: 4. CDR3 length: 12 residues. DNA for the CDR3: TGCAGTGCTAAGACTAGCGGGATGGCCCAGTACTTC. Amino acid sequence: CSAKTSGMAQYF.

This clonotype was detected many times. The chain carries TRBV7-2 and TRBJ2-3; the match to TRBD2 covers 11 bases. Trimming at V came to 1 base and at J to 0 bases, leaving 3 bases not matched to a gene. CDR1 and CDR2 from the germline V gene are SGHTA and FQGNSA. The CDR3 has 17 residues. The CDR3 DNA reads TGTGCCAGCAGCTTAGTTAGCGGGAGGGTTAGCACAGATACGCAGTATTTT. It is translated as CASSLVSGRVSTDTQYF.

V and J are TRBV20-1 and TRBJ2-1; 10 bases agree with TRBD2. After removal of 4 bases from V and 9 bases from J, the junction contained 6 bases not matched to a gene. The germline V gene encodes CDR1 DFQATT and CDR2 SNEGSKA (reference sequence). This CDR3 spans 13 amino acids. DNA of the CDR3: TGCAGTGCTATCCCGGGACTAGCGTCTGAGCAGTTCTTC. It codes for CSAIPGLASEQFF.

This clonotype has just a few counts. The chain uses TRBV27 and TRBJ2-7, with D unresolved. The CDR3 extends over 13 amino acids. The V end was cut by 7 bases, the J end by 3 bases, with 13 bases between. Germline V CDR1 and CDR2: MNHEY, SMNVEV (reference sequence). The CDR3 DNA sequence: TGTGCCAGCAAGGGTGGCGGCGGCTACGAGCAGTACTTC. Its protein product is CASKGGGGYEQYF.

The chain is built from TRBV20-1 and TRBJ1-2; D unclear. Trimming took 5 bases from V and 2 from J, leaving 15 bases between them. CDR1 DFQATT and CDR2 SNEGSKA come from the germline V gene (reference sequence). This CDR3 comprises 14 residues. The CDR3 nucleotides are TGCAGTGCTCTCTCCCCGGCCGGGAACTATGGCTACACCTTC. Its translation is CSALSPAGNYGYTF.

This clonotype has a handful of counts. The chain combines TRBV21-1 with TRBJ2-7; TRBD1 reflects the table's D call only, with no check against the DNA. TRBV21-1 is a recognized pseudogene. This CDR3 is built from 16 residues. The CDR3 DNA is TGTGCCAGCAGCAAAGCCGCCGGGACAGGGGCCTACGAGCAGTACTTC. This codes for CASSKAAGTGAYEQYF.

Many counts were recorded for this clonotype. The DNA of the CDR3 is TGCGCCAGCAGCTTGGCCAAGCGGGAGGATCCCCAGCATTTT. It is translated as CASSLAKREDPQHF. The gene calls are TRBV5-1 and TRBJ1-5, with D unresolved. The germline V and J ends were trimmed by 0 bases and 10 bases, with 14 bases remaining between them. The CDR3 runs to 14 residues. Germline loops: CDR1 SGHRS, CDR2 YFSETQ.

This clonotype was seen repeatedly, ten times or more. The chain recombines TRBV6-2 or TRBV6-3 with TRBJ2-1; weak D call: TRBD2 (6 bases). Per germline, CDR1 MNHEY and CDR2 SVGEGT. V lost 5 bases to trimming and J lost 2 bases, with 13 bases between them. The CDR3 totals 15 residues. CDR3 DNA sequence: TGTGCCAGCAGTAACGGGGGAGTCACCTACAATGAGCAGTTCTTC. Amino acid sequence: CASSNGGVTYNEQFF.

This clonotype was seen a handful of times. The chain employs TRBV20-1 and TRBJ1-6, with D uncertain. Trimming stripped 5 bases from V and 8 bases from J, with 16 bases between. CDR3 length: 14 residues. CDR1 is DFQATT, CDR2 SNEGSKA, per germline (reference sequence). The CDR3 DNA is TGCAGTGCTCCTCCCGGACGGAACCATTCACCCCTCCACTTT. This gives the protein CSAPPGRNHSPLHF.

CDR3 coding DNA: TGTGCCATCAGTGAGTCGACGGGCCGCAATCAGCCCCAGCATTTT. Its translation: CAISESTGRNQPQHF. The chain couples TRBV10-3 to TRBJ1-5; D is ambiguous. This CDR3 has 15 residues. Trimming stripped 0 bases from V and 2 bases from J, with 8 bases between. From germline, CDR1 is ENHRY and CDR2 SYGVKD.

This clonotype was observed a few times. V usage is TRBV29-1 and J usage is TRBJ1-2, with D unresolved. CDR3 length equals 13 residues. Germline CDR1 reads SQVTM; CDR2 reads ANQGSEA. V lost 0 bases and J 6 bases, leaving 11 bases between the germline ends. The CDR3 protein is CSVEDNNIDGYTF. The CDR3 bases are TGCAGCGTTGAAGATAATAACATAGATGGCTACACCTTC.

The J gene is TRBJ1-1, the V gene TRBV18, with D possibly TRBD1 on 6 matching bases. V was clipped by 1 base and J by 8 bases, with 17 bases between them. This CDR3 has 15 residues. The germline CDR1 and CDR2 sequences are KGHSH and LQKENI. The CDR3 DNA reads TGTGCCAGCTCACCACAGTTTACTCCCGGACAGGAAGCTTTCTTT. Its translation: CASSPQFTPGQEAFF. The variable domain in full, completed from reference TRBV18 and TRBJ1-1, reads NAGVMQNPRHLVRRRGQEARLRCSPMKGHSHVYWYRQLPEEGLKFMVYLQKENIIDESGMPKERFSAEFPKEGPSILRIQQVVRGDSAAYFCASSPQFTPGQEAFFGQGTRLTVV.

The CDR3 DNA follows: TGTGCCAGCGTTTTTGGCGGACAGGGGGCTCAGCCCCAGCATTTT. Its protein product is CASVFGGQGAQPQHF. This sequence joins TRBV28 and TRBJ1-5; 11 bases line up with TRBD1. Germline CDR1 is MDHEN and CDR2 is SYDVKM. CDR3 length: 15 residues. Trimming removed 8 bases from V and 6 bases from J; junction bases left unmatched: 9.

CDR3 amino acids: CSARDLFREGSNQPQHF. CDR3 DNA: TGCAGTGCTAGAGACCTTTTCAGGGAGGGAAGCAATCAGCCCCAGCATTTT. The V gene is TRBV20-1, the J gene TRBJ1-5; possibly TRBD1 for D (5 bases). The ends were cut back, 0 bases at V and 1 base at J, with 16 bases in the middle. The CDR3 runs to 17 residues. Looked up from germline, CDR1 is DFQATT and CDR2 is SNEGSKA (reference sequence).

The chain recombines TRBV2 with TRBJ2-7; 9 bases are shared with TRBD2. V shed 9 bases, J shed 0 bases, and the junction held 6 bases outside the gene matches. CDR3 length: 14 residues. The germline V gene encodes CDR1 SNHLY and CDR2 FYNNEI. The CDR3 region has the DNA TGTGCCAGTTCCCAGCGGGAGGACTCCTACGAGCAGTACTTC. Encoded protein: CASSQREDSYEQYF.